A selection of T cell receptor beta chains follows, all from one sample in a study of graft-versus-host responses after intestinal transplantation. The data were produced by immunoSEQ multiplex PCR, yet TCRdb's version contains in-frame clones alone and is incomplete. Here the sample spans over 45,000 clones, approximately 92% being singletons. The sample in question was PBMCs, obtained around 27 months after a first intestinal transplant, on the day of a second. All receptors come from a human patient who received an intestinal transplant, so some T cells may come from the graft donor. Both conserved end residues are part of each CDR3. The order of the fields is CDR3 length, V gene, D gene, J gene, CDR3 protein, CDR3 DNA. A D gene is named only where the DNA matches it firmly.

CDR3 length: 16; V gene: TRBV19; D gene: TRBD2; J gene: TRBJ2-3; CDR3 protein: CATHSGGDKGTDTQYF; CDR3 DNA: TGTGCCACCCATTCGGGAGGAGACAAAGGGACAGATACGCAGTATTTT
CDR3 length: 15; V gene: TRBV28; D gene: .; J gene: TRBJ1-1; CDR3 protein: CASSSPWGGTTEAFF; CDR3 DNA: TGTGCCAGCAGTTCTCCTTGGGGAGGAACCACTGAAGCTTTCTTT
CDR3 length: 13; V gene: TRBV25-1; D gene: .; J gene: TRBJ1-2; CDR3 protein: CASSEQGNYGYTF; CDR3 DNA: TGTGCCAGCAGTGAACAGGGTAACTATGGCTACACCTTC
CDR3 length: 11; V gene: TRBV5-8; D gene: .; J gene: TRBJ1-1; CDR3 protein: CASSFLPEAFF; CDR3 DNA: TGTGCCAGCAGCTTCCTCCCTGAAGCTTTCTTT
CDR3 length: 11; V gene: TRBV30; D gene: .; J gene: TRBJ2-7; CDR3 protein: CAWSLVGEQYF; CDR3 DNA: TGTGCCTGGAGCCTAGTGGGTGAGCAGTACTTC
CDR3 length: 16; V gene: TRBV5-1; D gene: TRBD2; J gene: TRBJ2-2; CDR3 protein: CASSLDGSGRTGELFF; CDR3 DNA: TGCGCCAGCAGCTTGGATGGTAGCGGGAGAACCGGGGAGCTGTTTTTT
CDR3 length: 16; V gene: TRBV27; D gene: .; J gene: TRBJ2-2; CDR3 protein: CASSLYDPVRTGELFF; CDR3 DNA: TGTGCCAGCAGTTTGTACGACCCCGTCAGGACCGGGGAGCTGTTTTTT
CDR3 length: 15; V gene: TRBV27; D gene: .; J gene: TRBJ1-5; CDR3 protein: CASSLKGGEGQPQHF; CDR3 DNA: TGTGCCAGCAGTTTAAAGGGGGGCGAGGGTCAGCCCCAGCATTTT
CDR3 length: 14; V gene: TRBV18; D gene: TRBD1; J gene: TRBJ2-7; CDR3 protein: CASSPIRGSYEQYF; CDR3 DNA: TGTGCCAGCTCACCAATCAGGGGGTCCTACGAGCAGTACTTC
CDR3 length: 16; V gene: TRBV6-6; D gene: .; J gene: TRBJ1-5; CDR3 protein: CASSKGEGFSNQPQHF; CDR3 DNA: TGTGCCAGCAGCAAAGGGGAAGGGTTTAGCAATCAGCCCCAGCATTTT